Given below is one T cell receptor beta chain in context. The whole isolated RNA underwent reverse transcription, so sequencing captured expressed TCRB transcripts. Clones were read by immunoSEQ multiplex PCR, and TCRdb kept only the in-frame ones, dropping some. This sample carries about 410,000 clones, about 14% of them seen once, and the ten largest clones take roughly 0.04%. These data belong to a study of beta chain features in type 1 diabetes. Overall study context: The patients were much like the healthy donors in age, gender and cell yields.

The specimen sequenced was naive CD4+ T cells from blood. The clonotype originates from a man aged 25-45 years in good health.

The CDR3, as DNA: TGTGCCAGCAGCCCCGGACCGGGAAGAGCTTTCTTT. This translates into CASSPGPGRAFF. The rearrangement uses TRBV7-9 and TRBJ1-1, with no clear D. Between the trimmed V and J ends, which lost 5 bases and 10 bases, there was a span of 14 bases. The CDR3 has 12 amino acids. Germline V gene lookup returns CDR1 SEHNR and CDR2 FQNEAQ (reference sequence).